The T cell receptor (beta chain) under discussion was sequenced for a study of T cells after yellow fever vaccination. Each CDR3 protein is one row after TCRdb ran MiXCR on the 5' RACE reads. The sample includes 250,000 to 350,000 distinct CDR3 sequences, roughly 8.7% of them seen just once. The CDR3 loop spans 16 amino acids. Germline V gene data show CDR1 as SEHNR and CDR2 as FQNEAQ (reference sequence). V shed 4 bases, J shed 3 bases, and the junction held 6 bases outside the gene matches. Study-wide findings and caveats: Among all clonotypes, a small share was observed in both CD4 and CD8 compartments. It was a weaker secondary response, yet one that peaked faster, at day 5 versus 15. Reappearance after the booster was seen for most primary-vaccination clones, at around 95% CD4 and roughly 90% CD8.

This clonotype was counted a few times. Its antigen is as yet unknown. V gene TRBV7-9 combines with J gene TRBJ2-3; 11 nucleotides agree with TRBD1. This material consisted of CD4+ T cells sorted from PBMCs, taken 5 days after the yellow fever booster vaccination. This clonotype originated in a man between 18 and 35 years old who received the YFV17D yellow fever vaccine. The CDR3 DNA follows: TGTGCCAGCAGCTCCTGGGACAGGGGGAAAACAGATACGCAGTATTTT. It is translated as CASSSWDRGKTDTQYF.